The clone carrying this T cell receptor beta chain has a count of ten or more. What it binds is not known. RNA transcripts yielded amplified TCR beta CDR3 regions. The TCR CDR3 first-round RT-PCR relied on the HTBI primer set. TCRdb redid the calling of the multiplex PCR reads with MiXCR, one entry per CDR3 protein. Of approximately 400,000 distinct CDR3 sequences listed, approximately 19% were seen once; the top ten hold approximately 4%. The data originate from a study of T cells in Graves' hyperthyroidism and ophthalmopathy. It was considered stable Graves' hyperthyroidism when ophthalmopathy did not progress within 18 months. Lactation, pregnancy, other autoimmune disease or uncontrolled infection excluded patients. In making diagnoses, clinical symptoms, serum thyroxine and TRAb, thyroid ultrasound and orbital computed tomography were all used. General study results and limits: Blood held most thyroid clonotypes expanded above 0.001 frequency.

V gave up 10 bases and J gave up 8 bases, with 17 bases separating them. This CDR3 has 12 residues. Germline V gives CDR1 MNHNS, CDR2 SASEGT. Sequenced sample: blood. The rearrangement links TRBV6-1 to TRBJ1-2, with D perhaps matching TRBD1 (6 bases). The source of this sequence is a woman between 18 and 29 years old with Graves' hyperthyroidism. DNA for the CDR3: TGTGCCACCACGACAGGCCGAGAGGGCTACACCTTC. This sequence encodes CATTTGREGYTF.